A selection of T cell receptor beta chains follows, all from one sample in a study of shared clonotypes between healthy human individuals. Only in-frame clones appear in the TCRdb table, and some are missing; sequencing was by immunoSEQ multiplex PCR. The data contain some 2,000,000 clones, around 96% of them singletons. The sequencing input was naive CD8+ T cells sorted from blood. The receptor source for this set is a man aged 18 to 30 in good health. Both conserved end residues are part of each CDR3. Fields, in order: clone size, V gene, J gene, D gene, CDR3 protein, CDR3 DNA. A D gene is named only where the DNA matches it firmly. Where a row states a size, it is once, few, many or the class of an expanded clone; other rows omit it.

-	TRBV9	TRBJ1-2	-	CASSEGTGHLPQNYGYTF	TGTGCCAGCAGCGAGGGGACGGGACACTTACCCCAAAACTATGGCTACACCTTC
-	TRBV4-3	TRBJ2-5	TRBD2	CASSQQLAGELQETQYF	TGCGCCAGCAGCCAACAGTTAGCGGGAGAACTCCAAGAGACCCAGTACTTC
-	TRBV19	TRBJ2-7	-	CASGLGASYEQYF	TGTGCCAGTGGGCTGGGAGCGTCCTACGAGCAGTACTTC
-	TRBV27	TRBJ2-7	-	CASSSGAYYEQYF	TGTGCCAGCAGTTCAGGGGCGTACTACGAGCAGTACTTC
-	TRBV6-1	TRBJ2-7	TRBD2	CASRLAGAYEQYF	TGTGCCAGCAGACTCGCGGGAGCCTACGAGCAGTACTTC
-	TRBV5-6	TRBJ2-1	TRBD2	CASSPGTSSFDEQFF	TGTGCCAGCAGCCCTGGGACTAGTTCCTTTGATGAGCAGTTCTTC
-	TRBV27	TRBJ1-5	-	CASGFGGENQPQHF	TGTGCCAGCGGATTTGGGGGGGAAAATCAGCCCCAGCATTTT
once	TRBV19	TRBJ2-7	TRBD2	CASSILASGGANYEQYF	TGTGCCAGTAGTATTCTGGCTAGCGGGGGGGCTAACTACGAGCAGTACTTC
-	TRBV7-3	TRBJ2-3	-	CASSLSGGTDTQYF	TGTGCCAGCAGCTTATCCGGGGGCACAGATACGCAGTATTTT
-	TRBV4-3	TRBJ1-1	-	CASSHRVGTEAFF	TGCGCCAGCAGCCACAGGGTCGGCACTGAAGCTTTCTTT
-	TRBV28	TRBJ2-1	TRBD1	CASSQQGYRYNEQFF	TGTGCCAGCAGCCAACAGGGGTATCGCTACAATGAGCAGTTCTTC
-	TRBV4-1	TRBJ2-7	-	CASSQETLAQTYEQYF	TGCGCCAGCAGCCAAGAAACTTTAGCGCAAACCTACGAGCAGTACTTC
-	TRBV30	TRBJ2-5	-	CASDRLEETQYF	TGTGCCTCAGACAGACTAGAAGAGACCCAGTACTTC
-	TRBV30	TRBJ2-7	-	CAWSVSVRTTYEQYF	TGTGCCTGGAGTGTATCTGTGCGGACAACCTACGAGCAGTACTTC
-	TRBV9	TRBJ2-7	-	CASSVGGGTYEQYF	TGTGCCAGCAGCGTAGGTGGCGGAACCTACGAGCAGTACTTC
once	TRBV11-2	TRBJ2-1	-	CASSLDLTHNEQFF	TGTGCCAGCAGCTTAGACTTGACCCACAATGAGCAGTTCTTC
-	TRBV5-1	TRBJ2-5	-	CASSFELLGKETQYF	TGCGCCAGCAGCTTCGAGCTCCTGGGGAAAGAGACCCAGTACTTC
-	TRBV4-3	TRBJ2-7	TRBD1	CASSPGQEVGEQYF	TGCGCCAGCAGCCCAGGACAGGAAGTGGGGGAGCAGTACTTC
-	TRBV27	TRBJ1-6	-	CASSFSVPVHNSPLHF	TGTGCCAGCAGTTTCAGCGTGCCCGTTCATAATTCACCCCTCCACTTT
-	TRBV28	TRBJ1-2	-	CASSNMRLGSYTF	TGTGCCAGCAGCAACATGCGCCTCGGCAGCTACACCTTC
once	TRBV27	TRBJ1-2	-	CASSLGAGDIYGYTF	TGTGCCAGCAGTTTAGGAGCAGGGGATATCTATGGCTACACCTTC
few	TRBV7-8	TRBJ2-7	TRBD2	CASSLGGNRAQQYF	TGTGCCAGCAGCTTGGGGGGGAATAGAGCTCAGCAGTACTTC
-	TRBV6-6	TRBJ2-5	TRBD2	CASSYSAGGGETQYF	TGTGCCAGCAGTTACTCGGCGGGCGGGGGAGAGACCCAGTACTTC
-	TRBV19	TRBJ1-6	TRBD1	CASISVFRDRGPYNSPLHF	TGTGCCAGTATAAGCGTATTCCGGGACAGGGGTCCCTATAATTCACCCCTCCACTTT
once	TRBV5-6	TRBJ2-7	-	CASSSGIRYYEQYF	TGTGCCAGCAGCTCGGGGATTAGATACTACGAGCAGTACTTC
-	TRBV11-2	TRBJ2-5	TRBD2	CASSLGSGGETQYF	TGTGCCAGCAGCTTAGGTAGCGGGGGGGAGACCCAGTACTTC
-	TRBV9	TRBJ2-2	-	CASQEPTANTGELFF	TGTGCCAGCCAGGAGCCCACAGCGAACACCGGGGAGCTGTTTTTT
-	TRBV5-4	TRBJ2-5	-	CASSLEGYQETQYF	TGTGCCAGCAGCTTGGAGGGATACCAAGAGACCCAGTACTTC
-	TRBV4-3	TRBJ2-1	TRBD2	CASSQERGLDNEQFF	TGCGCCAGCAGCCAAGAACGAGGACTAGACAATGAGCAGTTCTTC
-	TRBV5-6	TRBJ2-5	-	CASSAITGDETQYF	TGTGCCAGCAGCGCGATCACAGGAGATGAGACCCAGTACTTC